A selection of T cell receptor beta chains follows, all from one sample in a study of cytomegalovirus exposure and HLA in healthy donors. Using immunoSEQ multiplex PCR, the repertoire was profiled, and TCRdb retains in-frame clones only, with some absent. The table lists about 160,000 clones, 96% of them singletons. Sequenced sample: PBMCs. Receptors originate from a woman aged 18-35 years in good health and CMV-seronegative. Both conserved end residues are part of each CDR3. Fields, in order: V gene, J gene, D gene, clone size, CDR3 DNA, CDR3 protein. D genes are given only for firm matches. Expanded clones are given a class, and other clones once, few, many or no size at all.

TRBV12-5	TRBJ2-6	TRBD1	few	TGTGCTAGTGGTTTGGTAAGGGACAGTCACGCTTTCTCTGGGGCCAACGTCCTGACTTTC	CASGLVRDSHAFSGANVLTF
TRBV4-3	TRBJ1-4	TRBD1	once	TGCGCCAGCAGCCGAGACGGGGGACAGGGGGATGAAAAACTGTTTTTT	CASSRDGGQGDEKLFF
TRBV6-5	TRBJ2-7	.	.	TGTGCCAGCAGTTACGTCGGGGAAGAGCAGTACTTC	CASSYVGEEQYF
TRBV19	TRBJ2-2	.	.	TGTGCCAGTAGTCCATGGGGGCCGACCGGGGAGCTGTTTTTT	CASSPWGPTGELFF
TRBV23-1	TRBJ1-5	.	.	TGCGCCAGCAGTCAACAACCAACCCAAGGACAGTTAGATTATCAGCCCCAGCATTTT	CASSQQPTQGQLDYQPQHF
TRBV6-6	TRBJ2-2	TRBD1	.	TGTGCCAGCAGTTTCTGGACAGGGGCGCAGGGGGAGCTGTTTTTT	CASSFWTGAQGELFF
TRBV9	TRBJ2-3	.	.	TGTGCCAGCAGCGTAGCTGGTCGGGGCACAGATACGCAGTATTTT	CASSVAGRGTDTQYF
TRBV5-5	TRBJ1-5	TRBD1	.	TGTGCCAGCAGCTTGGGGGACAGGGGGCATCATCAGCCCCAGCATTTT	CASSLGDRGHHQPQHF
TRBV30	TRBJ2-5	.	.	TGTGCCTGGACCCTAACAGGGGAGACCCAGTACTTC	CAWTLTGETQYF
TRBV19	TRBJ2-5	TRBD2	once	TGTGCCAGTAGTTTAACCGGGACTAGCGGGGGCCAAGAGACCCAGTACTTC	CASSLTGTSGGQETQYF
TRBV13	TRBJ1-2	TRBD1	.	TGTGCCAGCAGGACGAGGGGGGGACAGGGGGCTGACTATGGCTACACCTTC	CASRTRGGQGADYGYTF
TRBV19	TRBJ2-2	.	.	TGTGCCAGTAGTGGGGGGACTAACACCGGGGAGCTGTTTTTT	CASSGGTNTGELFF
TRBV6-6	TRBJ2-7	.	.	TGTGCCAGCAGCACTACAGGGCACGAGCAGTACTTC	CASSTTGHEQYF
TRBV11-2	TRBJ2-7	.	.	TGTGCCAGCAGCTTAGGTTACGGGGAGCAGTACTTC	CASSLGYGEQYF
TRBV5-5	TRBJ1-5	.	.	TGTGCCAGCAGCTTGGTAATATACCCTACCATCCAGCATTTT	CASSLVIYPTIQHF